Listed here are 22 T cell receptor beta chains from one sample, sequenced in a study of blood T cell repertoires in COVID-19. Profiling relied on immunoSEQ multiplex PCR, and the TCRdb table lists in-frame clones only, not all of them. The sample includes 150,000 or so clones, 70% to 85% of them seen just once. The sequencing sample was made of peripheral blood. Source of these receptors: a woman of 80 years or more with acute or convalescent COVID-19.

The chain combines TRBV24-1 with TRBJ2-2; 9 nucleotides match TRBD2. The CDR3 runs 17 residues. Germline-derived CDR1 and CDR2 are KGHDR and SFDVKD. Unmatched junction bases numbered 4, after V lost 3 bases and J lost 0 bases. As DNA, the CDR3 is TGTGCCACCAGTGATCCGACTAGCGGCACGAACACCGGGGAGCTGTTTTTT. It codes for CATSDPTSGTNTGELFF.

The chain has TRBV19 and TRBJ2-2; TRBD2 matches at 11 bases. V was pared by 3 bases and J by 5 bases, with 5 bases of the junction left unmatched. In germline, CDR1 is LNHDA, CDR2 SQIVND (reference sequence). The CDR3 is made up of 16 amino acids. The CDR3 DNA sequence: TGTGCCAGTAGTATGTTTCTAGCGGGAGGAACCGGGGAGCTGTTTTTT. This encodes CASSMFLAGGTGELFF.

The V gene is TRBV5-8, the J gene TRBJ2-1; D call uncertain. V was clipped by 0 bases and J by 7 bases, with 14 bases between them. The CDR3 consists of 15 residues. CDR1 and CDR2 from the germline V gene are SGHTS and YDEGEE. CDR3 DNA: TGTGCCAGCAGCTTGGGGCCAGGCAATTGGAATGAGCAGTTCTTC. It is translated as CASSLGPGNWNEQFF.

This clone showed up just once. The CDR3 loop reads CSVAGTSVETQYF. The CDR3 coding sequence is TGCAGCGTTGCCGGGACTAGCGTAGAGACCCAGTACTTC. The chain is built from TRBV29-1 and TRBJ2-5, with TRBD2 matching over 10 bases. V lost 4 bases and J lost 4; bases outside the gene matches: 3. Looked up from germline, CDR1 is SQVTM and CDR2 is ANQGSEA. This CDR3 has 13 amino acids. Filled out from reference TRBV29-1 and TRBJ2-5, the complete variable domain reads SAVISQKPSRDICQRGTSLTIQCQVDSQVTMMFWYRQQPGQSLTLIATANQGSEATYESGFVIDKFPISRPNLTFSTLTVSNMSPEDSSIYLCSVAGTSVETQYFGPGTRLLVL.

The J gene is TRBJ2-7, the V gene TRBV5-6; D remains unclear. In germline, CDR1 is SGHDT, CDR2 YYEEEE. The CDR3 has 13 residues. Trimming stripped 2 bases from V and 2 bases from J, with 8 bases between. CDR3 protein: CASSLNGAYEQYF. DNA of the CDR3: TGTGCCAGCAGCTTAAACGGAGCCTACGAGCAGTACTTC.

The genes are TRBV11-2 and TRBJ2-3; 14 bases map to TRBD2. Trimming removed 7 bases from V and 8 bases from J; junction bases left unmatched: 11. Germline CDR1 SGHAT, CDR2 FQNNGV. This CDR3 contains 16 residues. The CDR3 spells CASTYGLAGGGSTQYF. CDR3 nucleotides: TGTGCCAGCACCTACGGACTAGCGGGGGGCGGGAGTACGCAGTATTTT.

A single count supports this clone. V is TRBV7-9 and J is TRBJ1-2; 10 bases line up with TRBD1. Per the germline V gene, CDR1 is SEHNR and CDR2 is FQNEAQ (reference sequence). The CDR3 totals 16 residues. Trimming at V came to 6 bases and at J to 5 bases, leaving 12 bases not matched to a gene. The CDR3 nucleotides are TGTGCCAGCAGTAGGGGGGGACAGGGGACCGCTTATGGCTACACCTTC. It yields the protein CASSRGGQGTAYGYTF.

The V gene is TRBV6-5, the J gene TRBJ2-1; TRBD2 aligns across 13 bases. Trimming at V came to 4 bases and at J to 8 bases, leaving 5 bases not matched to a gene. Per the germline V gene, CDR1 is MNHEY and CDR2 is SVGAGI. The CDR3 is 15 residues long. The DNA of the CDR3 is TGTGCCAGCAGTTCCGGGACTAGCGGGACATATGAGCAGTTCTTC. Protein: CASSSGTSGTYEQFF.

The chain joins TRBV7-8 to TRBJ1-1, with D unclear. V lost 1 base to trimming and J lost 1 base, with 10 bases between them. CDR3 length: 15 residues. Germline V gene data show CDR1 as SGHVS and CDR2 as FQNEAQ. As DNA, the CDR3 is TGTGCCAGCAGCTTAGTAATGGAGGGGAACACTGAAGCTTTCTTT. Amino acid sequence: CASSLVMEGNTEAFF.

V is TRBV5-4 and J is TRBJ2-7; D unclear. The CDR3 consists of 13 residues. Germline-derived CDR1 and CDR2 are SGHNT and YYREEE (reference sequence). V lost 2 bases, J lost 3 bases, and 9 bases lay in between. The CDR3 region has the DNA TGTGCCAGCAGCTTAAGTCCGGGCTACGAGCAGTACTTC. Amino acid sequence: CASSLSPGYEQYF. The variable domain in full, completed from reference TRBV5-4 and TRBJ2-7, reads ETGVTQSPTHLIKTRGQQVTLRCSSQSGHNTVSWYQQALGQGPQFIFQYYREEENGRGNFPPRFSGLQFPNYSSELNVNALELDDSALYLCASSLSPGYEQYFGPGTRLTVT.

This clone was detected a few times. V gene TRBV7-2 combines with J gene TRBJ1-6; possibly TRBD1 for D (5 bases). The germline gives CDR1 SGHTA, CDR2 FQGNSA. The CDR3 is 17 residues long. Trimming removed 1 base at V and 5 bases at J, with 15 bases between. CDR3 nucleotides: TGTGCCAGCAGCTTAGACCGTGGCAGGGCCAATAATTCACCCCTCCACTTT. Encoded protein: CASSLDRGRANNSPLHF. Supplemented by reference TRBV7-2 and TRBJ1-6, the full variable domain reads GAGVSQSPSNKVTEKGKDVELRCDPISGHTALYWYRQSLGQGLEFLIYFQGNSAPDKSGLPSDRFSAERTGGSVSTLTIQRTQQEDSAVYLCASSLDRGRANNSPLHFGNGTRLTVT.

This clone was seen a handful of times. The chain recombines TRBV7-9 with TRBJ2-3; 14 positions match TRBD2. The CDR3 totals 18 residues. Germline V gene sequence: CDR1 SEHNR, CDR2 FQNEAQ (reference sequence). After removal of 5 bases from V and 0 bases from J, the junction contained 7 bases not matched to a gene. CDR3 sequence reads: CASSARLAGGRSTDTQYF. The CDR3 DNA sequence: TGTGCCAGCAGCGCTAGACTAGCGGGAGGGCGTAGCACAGATACGCAGTATTTT.

This CDR3 is CASSPGYEQYF. DNA of the CDR3: TGTGCCAGTAGTCCAGGCTACGAGCAGTACTTC. This rearrangement joins TRBV19 to TRBJ2-7; unclear D gene. Trimming left V 5 bases short and J 3 bases short, with 5 bases between. The CDR3 spans 11 residues. Germline V gives CDR1 LNHDA, CDR2 SQIVND (reference sequence).

V gene TRBV4-1 combines with J gene TRBJ1-4, with D maybe TRBD1 (5 bases). Germline V gene sequence: CDR1 MGHRA, CDR2 YSYEKL. This CDR3 is built from 15 residues. Trimming shortened V by 1 base and J by 8 bases, and 14 bases separated the two germline ends. This chain's CDR3 is CASSQVAHGGEKLFF. CDR3 nucleotide sequence: TGCGCCAGCAGCCAAGTCGCCCATGGGGGGGAAAAACTGTTTTTT.

This clone was found a few times. The rearrangement links TRBV4-3 to TRBJ2-7, with 13 nucleotides matching TRBD2. Germline trimming cut 1 base from V and 5 bases from J; bases unmatched to any gene: 8. Germline V gene sequence: CDR1 LGHNA, CDR2 YSLEER. The CDR3 consists of 17 residues. CDR3 sequence: CASSQVWTSGSVDEQYF. The CDR3 coding sequence is TGCGCCAGCAGCCAAGTATGGACTAGCGGGAGCGTTGACGAGCAGTACTTC.

This rearrangement joins TRBV5-1 to TRBJ2-2; maybe TRBD1 (5 bases). The CDR3 totals 14 residues. The germline CDR1 and CDR2 sequences are SGHRS and YFSETQ. With 7 bases removed from V and 4 bases from J, the gap between germline ends came to 14 bases. CDR3 DNA sequence: TGCGCCAGCTACCTGGGGCCGGGCACCGGGGAGCTGTTTTTT. It codes for CASYLGPGTGELFF.

CDR3 bases: TGTGCCAGCAGTTACGGGGGCGAGTTTGGCACTGAAGCTTTCTTT. Translated, it gives CASSYGGEFGTEAFF. The chain uses TRBV6-5 and TRBJ1-1; the D gene is possibly TRBD1 (6 bases). Per the germline V gene, CDR1 is MNHEY and CDR2 is SVGAGI. The CDR3 is made up of 15 amino acids. The germline V and J ends were trimmed by 2 bases and 4 bases, with 14 bases remaining between them.

The chain employs TRBV27 and TRBJ1-6; the D gene is possibly TRBD1 (5 bases). V dropped 4 bases and J dropped 10 bases, with 17 bases sitting between them. Germline V gives CDR1 MNHEY, CDR2 SMNVEV (reference sequence). The CDR3 is 15 residues long. CDR3 in DNA: TGTGCCAGCAGTTCCGGGTCGGGCGGGGGGTCACCCCTCCACTTT. Translation gives CASSSGSGGGSPLHF.

V is TRBV4-2 and J is TRBJ2-3; 10 positions match TRBD2. Trimming took 0 bases from V and 1 from J; bases not matched to a gene: 10. Germline values: CDR1 LGHNA, CDR2 YNFKEQ. This CDR3 contains 19 residues. The CDR3 coding sequence is TGTGCCAGCAGCCAAGATGGAGGCAGCGGGAGGGCCGGCACAGATACGCAGTATTTT. Its translation is CASSQDGGSGRAGTDTQYF.

The V call is TRBV19, the J call TRBJ2-2; TRBD2 matches at 14 bases. V lost 4 bases, J lost 5 bases, and 6 bases stayed unmatched. Germline values: CDR1 LNHDA, CDR2 SQIVND (reference sequence). The CDR3 runs to 17 residues. CDR3 in DNA: TGTGCCAGTAGTAGAAGGACTAGCGGGAGGCAAACCGGGGAGCTGTTTTTT. This gives the protein CASSRRTSGRQTGELFF.

This clone came up once. The chain has TRBV5-6 and TRBJ1-1; D not resolved. Trimming shortened V by 0 bases and J by 1 base, and 16 bases separated the two germline ends. The germline V gene encodes CDR1 SGHDT and CDR2 YYEEEE. This CDR3 has 17 amino acids. Written as DNA, the CDR3 is TGTGCCAGCAGCTTGGAATTTTCGGGAAGGCCGAACACTGAAGCTTTCTTT. Its translation is CASSLEFSGRPNTEAFF.

CDR3 in DNA: TGTGCCAGCTCACCACTGGCAGGGGGCCAAGAGACCCAGTACTTC. It yields the protein CASSPLAGGQETQYF. The V call is TRBV18, the J call TRBJ2-5, with 7 bases aligning to TRBD1. The CDR3 loop spans 15 amino acids. From germline, CDR1 is KGHSH and CDR2 LQKENI. Trimming cost V 1 base and J 1 base; bases outside gene matches: 3.